One sample yielded the 23 T cell receptor beta chains listed below, sequenced in a study of blood T cells in healthy people across ages. A second PCR of roughly 7 to 11 cycles used a sample-barcoded 5' primer and a J-beta primer mix. One entry per CDR3 protein results from TCRdb running MiXCR on the 5' RACE reads. The table records hundreds of thousands of distinct CDR3 sequences, about 53% of them present only once. The sample consisted of blood. The source of these receptors is an elderly man in good health.

This chain connects TRBV10-3 to TRBJ1-2; D is undetermined. V lost 2 bases and J 1 base, leaving 5 bases between the germline ends. The CDR3 is 13 residues long. CDR1 is ENHRY and CDR2 is SYGVKD in the germline V gene. The CDR3 protein is CAISETLNYGYTF. CDR3 DNA sequence: TGTGCCATCAGTGAGACTCTTAACTATGGCTACACCTTC.

With respect to this clonotype: Mismatch with germline at one junction end may stem from a read error. The gene calls are TRBV7-9 and TRBJ2-5, with a weak D call TRBD2 (6 bases). Germline CDR1 and CDR2: SEHNR and FQNEAQ (reference sequence). The CDR3 runs 13 residues. This chain's CDR3 is CACSNSGYEEQYF. The CDR3 region has the DNA TGTGCCTGCAGTAATAGCGGATACGAAGAGCAGTACTTC.

The chain uses TRBV6-2 or TRBV6-3 and TRBJ1-5; possible D gene TRBD1, 6 bases. The CDR3 spans 13 residues. Per the germline V gene, CDR1 is MNHEY and CDR2 is SVGEGT. Trimming removed 6 bases from V and 4 bases from J, with 10 bases in between. The CDR3 sequence is CASRTQGNQPQHF. CDR3 coding DNA: TGTGCCAGCAGGACCCAGGGGAATCAGCCCCAGCATTTT.

A single count supports this clonotype. This may arise from a read error, as a much more abundant clone is one base away. CDR3 region: CASSPRALAGIGGVSNEQFF. The CDR3 bases are TGTGCCAGCAGCCCCCGCGCGCTAGCGGGAATTGGGGGGGTGAGCAATGAGCAGTTCTTC. The rearrangement joins TRBV4-2 to TRBJ2-1, with 9 bases lining up with TRBD2. Per germline, CDR1 LGHNA and CDR2 YNFKEQ. With 4 bases clipped from V and 6 bases from J, the junction kept 22 bases outside the gene matches. The CDR3 runs to 20 residues.

The rearrangement joins TRBV6-6 to TRBJ2-5; TRBD2 matches 15 bases. TRBJ2-7 explains the end of the DNA better; the J call may be wrong. The CDR3 extends over 17 amino acids. In germline, CDR1 is MNHNY, CDR2 SVGAGI (reference sequence). The DNA for the CDR3 is TGTGCCAGCGGGGGACTAGCGGGAGGACCTGGGCCCTACGAGCAGTACTTC. Translation: CASGGLAGGPGPYEQYF.

This clonotype was found once. The CDR3 DNA reads as TGTGCCAGCAGCTTAGAAGGTGCCCTAGGCCTGGAGACCCAGTACTTC. It encodes CASSLEGALGLETQYF. The chain combines TRBV11-2 with TRBJ2-5; D gene ambiguous. The CDR3 has 16 amino acids. Trimming left V 0 bases short and J 5 bases short, with 16 bases between. The germline V gene encodes CDR1 SGHAT and CDR2 FQNNGV.

The chain joins TRBV20-1 to TRBJ2-5; no clear D gene. Per the germline V gene, CDR1 is DFQATT and CDR2 is SNEGSKA (reference sequence). There are 11 residues in the CDR3. Trimming stripped 8 bases from V and 1 base from J, with 8 bases between. The CDR3 bases are TGCAGTCGGATCACCCAAGAGACCCAGTACTTC. Encoded protein: CSRITQETQYF.

This clonotype was seen a handful of times. The chain carries TRBV4-2 and TRBJ1-1; D unclear. CDR3 length equals 14 residues. V lost 1 base, J lost 4 bases, and 10 bases lay in between. Looked up from germline, CDR1 is LGHNA and CDR2 is YNFKEQ. The DNA for the CDR3 is TGTGCCAGCAGCCAAGGAGGAGGGCGCACTGAAGCTTTCTTT. This codes for CASSQGGGRTEAFF.

The J gene is TRBJ2-4, the V gene TRBV5-1; D might be TRBD2 (6 bases). The germline V gene encodes CDR1 SGHRS and CDR2 YFSETQ. Trimming cost V 2 bases and J 0 bases, with 12 bases left between them. This CDR3 is 16 amino acids long. CDR3 protein: CASSLVAEIAKNIQYF. The CDR3 DNA reads as TGCGCCAGCAGCTTAGTAGCGGAAATAGCCAAAAACATTCAGTACTTC.

In this sample, this clonotype turned up a few times. J is TRBJ2-1 and V is TRBV2, with 12 positions matching TRBD2. This CDR3 has 15 amino acids. With V trimmed by 7 bases and J by 8 bases, 9 bases remained unmatched. Per the germline V gene, CDR1 is SNHLY and CDR2 is FYNNEI. The CDR3 is CASNRLAGGLDEQFF. CDR3 sequence (DNA): TGTGCCAGCAACCGTCTAGCGGGAGGGTTGGATGAGCAGTTCTTC. Drawing the rest from reference TRBV2 and TRBJ2-1, the complete variable domain is EPEVTQTPSHQVTQMGQEVILRCVPISNHLYFYWYRQILGQKVEFLVSFYNNEISEKSEIFDDQFSVERPDGSNFTLKIRSTKLEDSAMYFCASNRLAGGLDEQFFGPGTRLTVL.

The chain uses TRBV18 and TRBJ1-2; perhaps TRBD1 as D (6 bases). CDR1 is KGHSH and CDR2 is LQKENI in the germline V gene. The length of the CDR3 is 15 residues. Trimming cost V 2 bases and J 4 bases, with 14 bases left between them. CDR3 residues: CASSPSPQGSYGYTF. CDR3 in DNA: TGTGCCAGCTCACCAAGCCCCCAGGGGAGCTATGGCTACACCTTC.

The J gene is TRBJ2-1, the V gene TRBV24-1; the D gene is possibly TRBD2 (6 bases). Germline V gene lookup returns CDR1 KGHDR and CDR2 SFDVKD. The CDR3 is 12 amino acids. V lost 6 bases, J lost 9 bases, and 11 bases lay in between. CDR3 coding DNA: TGTGCCACCAGTCTCGTCGGGGGTGAGCAGTTCTTC. It yields the protein CATSLVGGEQFF.

The CDR3 coding sequence is TGCAGCGTTCAAGGCGGGGGGAGAAACACTGAAGCTTTCTTT. Amino acids: CSVQGGGRNTEAFF. The V gene is TRBV29-1, the J gene TRBJ1-1, with a weak D call TRBD1 (5 bases). From germline, CDR1 is SQVTM and CDR2 ANQGSEA. The CDR3 runs 14 residues. Trimming removed 5 bases at V and 2 bases at J, with 15 bases between.

V usage is TRBV11-2 and J usage is TRBJ2-3, with 7 bases lining up with TRBD2. This CDR3 has 16 amino acids. Germline V gives CDR1 SGHAT, CDR2 FQNNGV. With 5 bases clipped from V and 14 bases from J, the junction kept 22 bases outside the gene matches. The CDR3 sequence: CASSAAGDVGHRYAYF. In DNA form, the CDR3 reads TGTGCCAGCAGCGCTGCGGGGGACGTTGGGCACAGATACGCGTATTTT.

This clonotype was seen a few times. The chain has TRBV12-3 or TRBV12-4 and TRBJ2-3; no clear D gene. Trimming shortened V by 7 bases and J by 4 bases, and 6 bases separated the two germline ends. The CDR3 loop spans 11 amino acids. CDR3 sequence (DNA): TGTGCCAGCAAGTTTGCAGATACGCAGTATTTT. This gives the protein CASKFADTQYF.

The rearrangement links TRBV3-1 to TRBJ2-1; D is uncertain. Trimming left V 2 bases short and J 10 bases short, with 9 bases between. The CDR3 sequence is 12 residues long. Per germline, CDR1 LGHDT and CDR2 YNNKEL (reference sequence). In DNA, the CDR3 is TGTGCCAGCAGCCAATCTGCGCTGGAGCAGTTCTTC. Encoded protein: CASSQSALEQFF.

The chain has TRBV27 and TRBJ2-1; D remains ambiguous. The CDR3 is made up of 14 amino acids. Germline V gene sequence: CDR1 MNHEY, CDR2 SMNVEV (reference sequence). Trimming stripped 3 bases from V and 6 bases from J, with 12 bases between. The CDR3, as DNA: TGTGCCAGCAGTTTCCCAGATAATCTCAATGAGCAGTTCTTC. Its protein product is CASSFPDNLNEQFF.

V usage is TRBV7-9 and J usage is TRBJ2-7, with TRBD1 matching over 8 bases. Losses at the gene ends were 5 bases for V and 7 bases for J; bases not matched to a gene: 10. Looked up from germline, CDR1 is SEHNR and CDR2 is FQNEAQ (reference sequence). The CDR3 has 14 residues. The CDR3 coding sequence is TGTGCCAGCAGCCCTGGGACAGGACTGGGGGAGCAGTACTTC. Translating it yields CASSPGTGLGEQYF.

The rearrangement joins TRBV12-5 to TRBJ1-1, with 8 bases aligning to TRBD1. Germline CDR1 reads LGHNT; CDR2 reads FRNRAP. This CDR3 comprises 11 residues. J lost 10 bases, V lost 6 bases, and 4 bases had no gene match. The CDR3 region has the DNA TGTGCTAGTGGCCAGGGGGCGCGAGCTTTCTTT. Its translation is CASGQGARAFF. The full variable domain, its missing parts supplied by reference TRBV12-5 and TRBJ1-1, is DARVTQTPRHKVTEMGQEVTMRCQPILGHNTVFWYRQTMMQGLELLAYFRNRAPLDDSGMPKDRFSAEMPDATLATLKIQPSEPRDSAVYFCASGQGARAFFGQGTRLTVV.

Here the CDR3 DNA reads TGTGCCATCAGTGAGTCGGCGGGGGGGTACAATGAGCAGTACTTC. Its translation is CAISESAGGYNEQYF. V gene TRBV10-3 combines with J gene TRBJ2-1, with 9 nucleotides matching TRBD2. The J call may be faulty, since TRBJ2-7 better matches the DNA end. Per germline, CDR1 ENHRY and CDR2 SYGVKD. The CDR3 runs 15 residues.

This clonotype was counted ten times or more. Here the CDR3 DNA reads TGTGCCAGCAGCCAAGTAGGAGGCGAGCAGTACTTC. Protein sequence: CASSQVGGEQYF. The chain joins TRBV3-1 to TRBJ2-7; D may be TRBD2 (5 bases). The CDR3 length is 12 residues. V was trimmed by 1 base and J by 6 bases, leaving 7 bases between them. The germline CDR1 and CDR2 sequences are LGHDT and YNNKEL (reference sequence).

This clonotype was recorded many times. The V gene is TRBV6-5, the J gene TRBJ2-1; D remains ambiguous. This CDR3 is built from 12 residues. V was pared by 3 bases and J by 5 bases, with 5 bases between. CDR1 and CDR2 (germline): MNHEY, SVGAGI. This CDR3 is CASSYPNNEQFF. Written as DNA, the CDR3 is TGTGCCAGCAGTTATCCCAACAATGAGCAGTTCTTC.

This rearrangement joins TRBV20-1 to TRBJ2-1, with D unresolved. Germline V CDR1 and CDR2: DFQATT, SNEGSKA (reference sequence). The CDR3 has 15 residues. V was pared by 3 bases and J by 4 bases, with 16 bases between. Here the CDR3 reads CSASAAHSRYNEQFF. Written as DNA, the CDR3 is TGCAGTGCTAGTGCGGCCCACAGTAGGTACAATGAGCAGTTCTTC.